This T cell receptor (beta chain) derives from a study of STAT5B mutations in CD4+ large granular lymphocyte leukemia. The study, taken as a whole, reports: Compared with healthy controls (2/35), patient top clones favored TRBV06 (8/27).

Trimming cost V 5 bases and J 2 bases; bases outside gene matches: 14. The germline CDR1 and CDR2 sequences are PRHDT and FYEKMQ (reference sequence). The CDR3 is 18 amino acids. The table came from immunoSEQ multiplex PCR; TCRdb's copy has only in-frame clones and leaves some out. The sample lists around 43,000 clones; 80% to 90% were seen once. A single count supports this clone. Its antigen is undetermined. The source is a human donor in good health. This chain uses TRBV13 with TRBJ2-3; 9 nucleotides match TRBD2. The sequenced sample was CD4+ T cells from blood buffy coats. The CDR3 reads CASSVRTSVVLYTDTQYF. In DNA form, the CDR3 reads TGTGCCAGCAGCGTGAGGACTAGCGTCGTCCTATACACAGATACGCAGTATTTT.